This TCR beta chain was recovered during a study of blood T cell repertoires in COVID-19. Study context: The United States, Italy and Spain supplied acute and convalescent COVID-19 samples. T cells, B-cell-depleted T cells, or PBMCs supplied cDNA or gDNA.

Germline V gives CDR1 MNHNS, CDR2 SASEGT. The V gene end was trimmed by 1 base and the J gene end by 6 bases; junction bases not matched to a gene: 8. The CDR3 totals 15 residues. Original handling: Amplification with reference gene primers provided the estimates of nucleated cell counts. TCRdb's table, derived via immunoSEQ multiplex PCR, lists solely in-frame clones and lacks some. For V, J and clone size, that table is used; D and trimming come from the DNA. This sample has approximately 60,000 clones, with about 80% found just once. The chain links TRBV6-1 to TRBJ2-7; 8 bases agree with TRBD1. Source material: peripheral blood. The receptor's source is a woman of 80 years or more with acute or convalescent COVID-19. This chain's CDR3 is CASSEERTGRAEQYF. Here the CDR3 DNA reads TGTGCCAGCAGTGAAGAGCGGACAGGGCGGGCCGAGCAGTACTTC.